One sample yielded the 32 T cell receptor beta chains listed below, sequenced in a study of shared clonotypes between healthy human individuals. Sequenced by immunoSEQ multiplex PCR; TCRdb stores in-frame clones only, minus some. The top ten clones hold about 0.42% of a sample with 1.5 million to 1.9 million clones, 98% of them seen once. Sequenced: naive CD4+ T cells sorted from blood. The subset denotes: CD45RA+ positively selected. Source of these receptors: a man under 40 in good health.

The chain is built from TRBV5-1 and TRBJ2-7, with 8 bases lining up with TRBD2. Germline assignment: CDR1 SGHRS and CDR2 YFSETQ. CDR3 size: 15 residues. V dropped 6 bases and J dropped 1; count of bases not matched to a gene: 9. The CDR3 protein is CASTRSGSPSYEQYF. CDR3 bases: TGCGCCAGCACCCGGAGCGGGAGCCCTTCCTACGAGCAGTACTTC.

The rearrangement links TRBV25-1 to TRBJ2-5; TRBD1 is a possible D gene (5 bases). This CDR3 comprises 13 residues. Per the germline V gene, CDR1 is MGHDK and CDR2 is SYGVNS. Trimming took 2 bases from V and 3 from J, leaving 7 bases between them. For the CDR3, the DNA is TGTGCCAGCAGTGAAAAAGGGGAAGAGACCCAGTACTTC. Its protein product is CASSEKGEETQYF.

The V call is TRBV7-8, the J call TRBJ2-2; 11 bases match TRBD2. Germline V CDR1 and CDR2: SGHVS, FQNEAQ. V was clipped by 5 bases and J by 6 bases; unmatched bases: 17. CDR3 length: 19 residues. In nucleotides, the CDR3 is TGTGCCAGCAGCACTTACCCCCGAACTAGCGGGAGTCGGGCCGGGGAGCTGTTTTTT. This encodes CASSTYPRTSGSRAGELFF.

Only one count was recorded for this clone. V usage is TRBV10-1 and J usage is TRBJ2-1; D may be TRBD1 (6 bases). V dropped 5 bases and J dropped 4 bases, with 12 bases sitting between them. Germline V gene lookup returns CDR1 WNHNN and CDR2 SYGVQD (reference sequence). This CDR3 has 14 residues. This chain's CDR3 is CASSRGQNYNEQFF. The CDR3 DNA follows: TGCGCCAGCAGTCGCGGACAGAATTACAATGAGCAGTTCTTC.

The rearrangement links TRBV6-4 to TRBJ2-7; 9 bases match TRBD1. Germline values: CDR1 MRHNA, CDR2 SNTAGT. The V segment lost 1 base and the J segment 2 bases; nucleotides outside the gene matches: 3. The CDR3 is 15 residues long. CDR3 sequence (DNA): TGTGCCAGCAGTGACTGGACAGGGGACCCCTACGAGCAGTACTTC. It translates to CASSDWTGDPYEQYF.

V and J are TRBV5-5 and TRBJ2-5, with a tentative D call TRBD2 (5 bases). With 6 bases removed from V and 0 bases from J, the gap between germline ends came to 21 bases. This CDR3 is built from 17 residues. Germline V gene data show CDR1 as SGHKS and CDR2 as YYEKEE (reference sequence). CDR3 region: CASNQEGILGYQETQYF. As DNA, the CDR3 is TGTGCCAGCAACCAAGAGGGAATCCTGGGGTACCAAGAGACCCAGTACTTC.

V usage is TRBV7-9 and J usage is TRBJ2-5; tentatively, D is TRBD1 or TRBD2 (5 bases each). V lost 1 base to trimming and J lost 2 bases, with 14 bases between them. The CDR3 is made up of 16 amino acids. Germline CDR1 and CDR2: SEHNR and FQNEAQ (reference sequence). The CDR3, as DNA: TGTGCCAGCAGCTTAGGTGGGGGAGCCGCTCAAGAGACCCAGTACTTC. Protein sequence: CASSLGGGAAQETQYF.

The CDR3 reads CASSPRISGLNTEAFF. In nucleotides, the CDR3 is TGTGCCAGCTCACCACGGATATCGGGCCTGAACACTGAAGCTTTCTTT. The chain uses TRBV18 and TRBJ1-1; D gene ambiguous. Germline CDR1 KGHSH, CDR2 LQKENI. V lost 1 base to trimming and J lost 0 bases, with 12 bases between them. The CDR3 spans 16 residues. The entire variable domain, with the rest obtained from reference TRBV18 and TRBJ1-1, is as follows: NAGVMQNPRHLVRRRGQEARLRCSPMKGHSHVYWYRQLPEEGLKFMVYLQKENIIDESGMPKERFSAEFPKEGPSILRIQQVVRGDSAAYFCASSPRISGLNTEAFFGQGTRLTVV.

This chain uses TRBV29-1 with TRBJ1-4; TRBD1 agrees at 8 bases. The CDR3 length is 15 residues. The germline CDR1 and CDR2 sequences are SQVTM and ANQGSEA. V shed 7 bases, J shed 7 bases, and the junction held 14 bases outside the gene matches. The chain's CDR3 is CSAGIPQGAGEKLFF. CDR3 DNA sequence: TGCAGCGCGGGGATACCCCAGGGGGCGGGTGAAAAACTGTTTTTT. The whole variable domain, remainder taken from reference TRBV29-1 and TRBJ1-4, is SAVISQKPSRDICQRGTSLTIQCQVDSQVTMMFWYRQQPGQSLTLIATANQGSEATYESGFVIDKFPISRPNLTFSTLTVSNMSPEDSSIYLCSAGIPQGAGEKLFFGSGTQLSVL.

The chain recombines TRBV30 with TRBJ2-3, with unresolved D. Germline V gives CDR1 GTSNPN, CDR2 SVGIG (reference sequence). The CDR3 sequence is 13 residues long. Trimming cost V 2 bases and J 2 bases, with 8 bases left between them. DNA for the CDR3: TGTGCCTGGAGTACTGGGGACACAGATACGCAGTATTTT. As protein: CAWSTGDTDTQYF. Filled out from reference TRBV30 and TRBJ2-3, the complete variable domain reads SQTIHQWPATLVQPVGSPLSLECTVEGTSNPNLYWYRQAAGRGLQLLFYSVGIGQISSEVPQNLSASRPQDRQFILSSKKLLLSDSGFYLCAWSTGDTDTQYFGPGTRLTVL.

The chain couples TRBV19 to TRBJ1-4, with D tentatively TRBD1 (5 bases). The CDR3 runs 14 residues. Trimming removed 6 bases at V and 8 bases at J, with 16 bases between. Germline loops: CDR1 LNHDA, CDR2 SQIVND (reference sequence). In nucleotides, the CDR3 is TGTGCCAGTAGACGCCAGGGATTTAGGGAAAAACTGTTTTTT. Protein: CASRRQGFREKLFF.

The V gene is TRBV6-1, the J gene TRBJ2-5, with a weak D call TRBD1 (6 bases). The V end lost 8 bases, the J end lost 4 bases, and 17 bases lay between the germline ends. The CDR3 runs 14 residues. The germline gives CDR1 MNHNS, CDR2 SASEGT. This CDR3 is CASGETGLPETQYF. DNA for the CDR3: TGTGCCAGCGGGGAGACAGGTCTCCCAGAGACCCAGTACTTC.

V and J are TRBV2 and TRBJ2-7; no clear D gene. This CDR3 has 16 residues. The ends were cut back, 2 bases at V and 0 bases at J, with 14 bases in the middle. Germline CDR1 is SNHLY and CDR2 is FYNNEI. The CDR3 region is CASSELDGELSYEQYF. CDR3 sequence (DNA): TGTGCCAGCAGTGAATTGGACGGAGAACTCTCCTACGAGCAGTACTTC.

The sample holds one count of this clone. Other DNA sequences of this sample code for an identical CDR3. This chain links TRBV19 with TRBJ2-3; the match to TRBD2 covers 12 bases. This CDR3 spans 15 amino acids. CDR1 is LNHDA, CDR2 SQIVND, per germline (reference sequence). V trimming: 6 bases; J trimming: 5 bases; junction bases outside the gene matches: 6. Written as DNA, the CDR3 is TGTGCCAGTAGGCTAGCGGGAGGGCCAGGAGATACGCAGTATTTT. Protein sequence: CASRLAGGPGDTQYF.

V is TRBV9 and J is TRBJ1-1; D gene unclear. Germline V gene lookup returns CDR1 SGDLS and CDR2 YYNGEE. The CDR3 consists of 13 residues. With 3 bases removed from V and 3 bases from J, the gap between germline ends came to 9 bases. CDR3 region: CASSAEAYTEAFF. In nucleotides, the CDR3 is TGTGCCAGCAGCGCTGAGGCTTACACTGAAGCTTTCTTT.

The genes are TRBV6-6 and TRBJ2-5; D gene ambiguous. V gave up 4 bases and J gave up 1 base, with 10 bases separating them. This CDR3 has 14 residues. In germline, CDR1 is MNHNY, CDR2 SVGAGI (reference sequence). The CDR3 spells CASSFTGSQETQYF. DNA for the CDR3: TGTGCCAGCAGTTTTACCGGATCCCAAGAGACCCAGTACTTC.

The chain has TRBV28 and TRBJ2-2; unclear D gene. The V and J ends lost 9 bases and 5 bases respectively, with 16 bases between them. This CDR3 comprises 14 residues. Germline V CDR1 and CDR2: MDHEN, SYDVKM. The CDR3 DNA reads as TGTGCCAGTTGCCCCGGCCTTGTAACCGGGGAGCTGTTTTTT. Protein product: CASCPGLVTGELFF. The complete variable domain, with remaining parts taken from reference TRBV28 and TRBJ2-2, reads DVKVTQSSRYLVKRTGEKVFLECVQDMDHENMFWYRQDPGLGLRLIYFSYDVKMKEKGDIPEGYSVSREKKERFSLILESASTNQTSMYLCASCPGLVTGELFFGEGSRLTVL.

The rearrangement uses TRBV28 and TRBJ1-3, with a tentative D call TRBD1 (6 bases). Trimming took off 2 bases at V and 5 bases at J, with 16 bases between the two ends. CDR3 length: 16 residues. Per germline, CDR1 MDHEN and CDR2 SYDVKM. CDR3 sequence: CASSLRRGGQRNTIYF. CDR3 nucleotide sequence: TGTGCCAGCAGTTTACGGAGGGGCGGACAGAGAAACACCATATATTTT.

The chain links TRBV5-1 to TRBJ1-4, with 7 bases aligning to TRBD1. V lost 4 bases to trimming and J lost 4 bases; unmatched junction nucleotides: 7. The CDR3 covers 15 residues. Germline V CDR1 and CDR2: SGHRS, YFSETQ. CDR3 amino acids: CASSPEAGGNEKLFF. The CDR3, as DNA: TGCGCCAGCAGCCCAGAGGCAGGGGGTAATGAAAAACTGTTTTTT.

This chain uses TRBV15 with TRBJ2-7, with 10 positions matching TRBD1. This CDR3 spans 15 amino acids. Germline trimming cut 3 bases from V and 5 bases from J; bases unmatched to any gene: 7. Per the germline V gene, CDR1 is LNHNV and CDR2 is YYDKDF (reference sequence). CDR3 residues: CATSSRQGATDEQYF. Written as DNA, the CDR3 is TGTGCCACCAGCAGTAGACAGGGGGCTACCGACGAGCAGTACTTC.

The sample holds one count of this clone. V gene TRBV6-5 combines with J gene TRBJ2-7; TRBD1 is a possible D gene (5 bases). Per the germline V gene, CDR1 is MNHEY and CDR2 is SVGAGI. V lost 4 bases, J lost 2 bases, and 12 bases lay in between. The CDR3 covers 14 residues. CDR3 protein: CASSFHRQPYEQYF. In DNA, the CDR3 is TGTGCCAGCAGTTTCCACAGGCAGCCCTACGAGCAGTACTTC.

The CDR3, as DNA: TGCAGCGTTGAGGTCCCCCCCTACGAGCAGTACTTC. Its protein product is CSVEVPPYEQYF. The J gene is TRBJ2-7, the V gene TRBV29-1; D ambiguous. V was clipped by 3 bases and J by 2 bases, with 8 bases between them. The CDR3 loop spans 12 amino acids. Germline V lookup: CDR1 SQVTM, CDR2 ANQGSEA.

V usage is TRBV5-3 and J usage is TRBJ1-3, with TRBD1 matching over 9 bases. TRBV5-3 is an ORF; its function is uncertain. The V segment lost 1 base and the J segment 8 bases; nucleotides outside the gene matches: 4. The CDR3 has 14 amino acids. CDR3: CARSLRGDRDTIYF. DNA of the CDR3: TGTGCCAGAAGCTTGCGTGGGGACAGGGACACCATATATTTT.

The count of this clone is one. The chain has TRBV11-2 and TRBJ2-3, with 12 bases aligning to TRBD2. J lost 4 bases, V lost 5 bases, and 7 bases had no gene match. Germline loops: CDR1 SGHAT, CDR2 FQNNGV. This CDR3 contains 16 residues. This chain's CDR3 is CASSRPSGRAADTQYF. The CDR3 DNA reads as TGTGCCAGCAGCCGTCCTAGCGGGAGGGCGGCAGATACGCAGTATTTT.

The chain has TRBV6-1 and TRBJ2-7; no definite D call. Germline V CDR1 and CDR2: MNHNS, SASEGT. V dropped 3 bases and J dropped 6 bases, with 18 bases sitting between them. This CDR3 has 15 amino acids. The CDR3 DNA follows: TGTGCCAGCAGTGACCAACCCGGACCTCTCTCCGAGCAGTACTTC. This gives the protein CASSDQPGPLSEQYF.

This sequence joins TRBV4-1 and TRBJ2-3, with D maybe TRBD1 (6 bases). The CDR3 is made up of 15 amino acids. The V end was cut by 0 bases, the J end by 4 bases, with 11 bases between. Germline V gives CDR1 MGHRA, CDR2 YSYEKL. The CDR3 region is CASSQDRGWSDTQYF. The CDR3 nucleotides are TGCGCCAGCAGCCAAGACAGGGGATGGTCAGATACGCAGTATTTT.

This clone appeared a single time. The rearrangement links TRBV2 to TRBJ1-5; TRBD1 agrees at 7 bases. The CDR3 runs to 14 residues. V lost 8 bases and J lost 3; bases outside the gene matches: 7. Per the germline V gene, CDR1 is SNHLY and CDR2 is FYNNEI. CDR3 loop: CASGNRGPNQPQHF. In DNA, the CDR3 is TGTGCCAGCGGAAACAGGGGTCCCAATCAGCCCCAGCATTTT. Full variable domain (rest looked up from reference TRBV2 and TRBJ1-5): EPEVTQTPSHQVTQMGQEVILRCVPISNHLYFYWYRQILGQKVEFLVSFYNNEISEKSEIFDDQFSVERPDGSNFTLKIRSTKLEDSAMYFCASGNRGPNQPQHFGDGTRLSIL.

This chain connects TRBV5-6 to TRBJ1-1; D is unresolved. The CDR3 sequence is 12 residues long. V lost 4 bases and J lost 6, with 10 bases in between. The V gene's germline CDR1 is SGHDT and CDR2 YYEEEE. The CDR3 DNA follows: TGTGCCAGCAGCCATACGGGCTCTGAAGCTTTCTTT. Protein: CASSHTGSEAFF. Complete variable domain (other parts from reference TRBV5-6 and TRBJ1-1): DAGVTQSPTHLIKTRGQQVTLRCSPKSGHDTVSWYQQALGQGPQFIFQYYEEEERQRGNFPDRFSGHQFPNYSSELNVNALLLGDSALYLCASSHTGSEAFFGQGTRLTVV.

The genes are TRBV30 and TRBJ1-2, with D hard to call. The CDR3 loop spans 15 amino acids. Germline loops: CDR1 GTSNPN, CDR2 SVGIG (reference sequence). V was trimmed by 0 bases and J by 3 bases, leaving 14 bases between them. CDR3: CAWSVLRTLDYGYTF. The CDR3 region has the DNA TGTGCCTGGAGTGTACTGAGGACCCTGGACTATGGCTACACCTTC.

The chain couples TRBV2 to TRBJ2-3; the D gene is possibly TRBD2 (7 bases). This CDR3 spans 14 amino acids. Germline V gene data show CDR1 as SNHLY and CDR2 as FYNNEI. Trimming left V 8 bases short and J 2 bases short, with 14 bases between. CDR3 loop: CASLRGGLTDTQYF. The CDR3 bases are TGTGCCAGCCTAAGGGGGGGCCTCACAGATACGCAGTATTTT.

V gene TRBV6-1 combines with J gene TRBJ2-1, with 9 positions matching TRBD2. The ends lost 4 bases at V and 5 bases at J; junction bases unmatched: 6. Germline V gene lookup returns CDR1 MNHNS and CDR2 SASEGT. The CDR3 runs to 15 residues. The CDR3 is CASSGPGTSHNEQFF. The CDR3 bases are TGTGCCAGCAGTGGACCCGGGACTAGCCACAATGAGCAGTTCTTC.

The chain carries TRBV7-2 and TRBJ2-7; D is possibly TRBD1 (5 bases). This CDR3 region has 15 residues. Looked up from germline, CDR1 is SGHTA and CDR2 is FQGNSA. V dropped 7 bases and J dropped 0 bases, with 16 bases sitting between them. The CDR3 DNA reads TGTGCCAGCACCCTTCCAACAGGTTCCTCCTACGAGCAGTACTTC. Translated: CASTLPTGSSYEQYF.